This T cell receptor beta chain was captured by sequencing in a study of shared clonotypes between healthy human individuals. Trimming took 4 bases from V and 2 from J, leaving 18 bases between them. CDR3 length equals 17 residues. Germline lookup yields CDR1 MNHEY and CDR2 SMNVEV (reference sequence). Several immunoSEQ plates held equal portions of the genomic DNA taken from each subset. This table comes from immunoSEQ multiplex PCR, and its TCRdb copy is limited to in-frame clones, with some not included. This repertoire shows roughly 1.4 million clones, approximately 98.5% found once; its top ten account for approximately 0.4%.

This receptor was identified in a man younger than 45 in good health. The V gene is TRBV27, the J gene TRBJ2-1, with D possibly matching TRBD2 (6 bases). Sequenced sample: naive CD4+ T cells sorted from blood. Subset: CD45RA+ positively selected. Written as DNA, the CDR3 is TGTGCCAGCAGTTCTCTCAGTCTCGCGGGAACCTACAATGAGCAGTTCTTC. Its translation: CASSSLSLAGTYNEQFF.